This T cell receptor beta chain stems from a study of cytomegalovirus exposure and HLA in healthy donors. Regarding this clone: The target antigen is unknown.

Study-level points and caveats: Earlier analysis yielded a pattern in which most TCR beta V segments were productive about 87% or about 30% of the time.

CDR1 and CDR2 (germline): MRHNA, SNTAGT. The trim removed 2 bases at V and 3 bases at J, leaving 31 bases unmatched. The CDR3 sequence is 24 residues long. It was with 60 Vbeta and 13 Jbeta primers that the PCR ran. Some clones are missing from TCRdb's copy, which holds only in-frame ones; the method was immunoSEQ multiplex PCR. The sample totals 70,000 or so clones; its top ten clones hold about 0.83%. This clonotype was obtained from a boy aged 5-17 years in good health and CMV-seronegative. The chain recombines TRBV6-4 with TRBJ2-7; the match to TRBD1 covers 10 bases. The sequenced sample consisted of PBMCs. The CDR3, as DNA: TGTGCCAGCAGTGACAGTCCGGGACACCCTCCTCCTATTGTGGGGACAGGGGAAGTCTACGAGCAGTACTTC. Residues: CASSDSPGHPPPIVGTGEVYEQYF.